This TCR beta chain derives from a study of blood T cells in healthy people across ages (dated by TCRdb to between 2015 and 2017). Regarding the research as a whole: In model experiments, template switching captured roughly one uniquely barcoded TCR beta cDNA molecule for every two T cells. Age-related changes in TCR beta repertoire diversity were measured in the study by deep sequencing normalized with unique cDNA molecular identifiers. The donors were divided into four age groups: young (average roughly 15 years), middle-aged (approximately 42), aged (approximately 64) and long-lived (about 84). To avoid experimental bias, donors of different ages were distributed randomly across sequencing lanes. For two donors (one aged 18 to 30 and one aged 80 or older), the study analyzed two additional independent replicas of 1 million unique cDNA reads from the same blood draw. Study-wide conclusions, independent of this receptor: Total diversity estimates from one million sequenced T cells were considered lower bounds and underestimates. Since profiling was done on bulk unsorted PBMCs, naive and antigen-experienced compartments could not be conclusively compared. Because the CMV infection status of the donors was unknown, age-related changes in expanded clonotypes may potentially have been confounded. The long-lived group showed more naive CD4+ T cells, fewer expanded clones and increased TCR diversity than the aged group, suggesting age selection. A strong correlation was found between observed TCR beta diversity and the percentage of naive T cells measured by flow cytometry. Observed TCR beta diversity per million T cells fell roughly linearly with age, and a significant reduction was already apparent by age approximately 41.

CDR3 length: 15 amino acids, cysteine to phenylalanine. The kept DNA is CDR3 alone, 45 bases in frame from the first base. The germline V gene gives CDR1 as SGHTA and CDR2 as FQGNSA. V is shortened by 0 bases, J by 0 bases, and the region joining them spans 8 bases. This clonotype was seen a handful of times. Its cognate antigen has yet to be identified. Base qualities were left out, and no much larger clone turns up one base away. Donors were a few dozen systemically healthy Caucasian individuals from Russia aged roughly 6 to 95 years. About 10 milliliters of peripheral blood were collected from each donor into EDTA-treated Vacutainer tubes. Ficoll-Paque density-gradient centrifugation was used to isolate PBMCs, with at least 6.5 million obtained per sample. Trizol reagent was used to extract total RNA from PBMCs, with at least 5 micrograms per sample. Naive CD45RAhigh/CD27high T cell percentages were measured by flow cytometry on a PBMC aliquot from every donor.

The library relied on 5' RACE. Data came from an Illumina HiSeq 2500. A second PCR of roughly 6 to 11 cycles was run with a J-beta primer mix and a sample-barcoded 5' primer. A unique molecular identifier was introduced onto each TCR beta cDNA molecule by a template-switch 5' adaptor carrying 12 random nucleotides. Each sample yielded at least 2.5 million CDR3-containing paired-end reads. The Mint cDNA synthesis kit, primed by a TRBC-specific oligonucleotide, was used to synthesize first-strand cDNA from all RNA. Following uracil-DNA glycosylase treatment, a first 18-cycle PCR with universal primers M1SS and BC2_uni_R was performed on all cDNA. As for the original processing: For normalization, 1 million high-quality reads were randomly selected from each sample, with every read carrying a distinct molecular identifier. Instead of being binned into consensus sequences, reads that shared molecular identifiers were thrown out. CDR3 identification, clonotype clustering and error correction used MiTCR with a Q25 quality threshold and the strictest error-elimination algorithm. A nonparametric unseen species model with Euler transformation was used to estimate a lower bound on total TCR beta diversity. The public sequencing data were trimmed at Q25 with fastp and processed into clonotypes with MiXCR by TCRdb, which kept only in-frame beta chains. Rows matching on CDR3 protein sequence are summarized as one entry with the most common DNA and genes. The V and J calls were not made by the authors but by TCRdb's processing. The sample table records roughly 1.6 million distinct CDR3 sequences; about 35% of these occur just once. Of the sample, 11% falls within the top ten clones.

Here the chain combines TRBV7-2 and TRBJ1-2; a confident D gene designation cannot be given. This clonotype was obtained from a woman in her 30s in good health. Sequencing was carried out using blood. The CDR3 has the sequence CASSLAVRANYGYTF. The DNA sequence follows: TGTGCCAGCAGCTTAGCAGTAAGAGCTAACTATGGCTACACCTTC.